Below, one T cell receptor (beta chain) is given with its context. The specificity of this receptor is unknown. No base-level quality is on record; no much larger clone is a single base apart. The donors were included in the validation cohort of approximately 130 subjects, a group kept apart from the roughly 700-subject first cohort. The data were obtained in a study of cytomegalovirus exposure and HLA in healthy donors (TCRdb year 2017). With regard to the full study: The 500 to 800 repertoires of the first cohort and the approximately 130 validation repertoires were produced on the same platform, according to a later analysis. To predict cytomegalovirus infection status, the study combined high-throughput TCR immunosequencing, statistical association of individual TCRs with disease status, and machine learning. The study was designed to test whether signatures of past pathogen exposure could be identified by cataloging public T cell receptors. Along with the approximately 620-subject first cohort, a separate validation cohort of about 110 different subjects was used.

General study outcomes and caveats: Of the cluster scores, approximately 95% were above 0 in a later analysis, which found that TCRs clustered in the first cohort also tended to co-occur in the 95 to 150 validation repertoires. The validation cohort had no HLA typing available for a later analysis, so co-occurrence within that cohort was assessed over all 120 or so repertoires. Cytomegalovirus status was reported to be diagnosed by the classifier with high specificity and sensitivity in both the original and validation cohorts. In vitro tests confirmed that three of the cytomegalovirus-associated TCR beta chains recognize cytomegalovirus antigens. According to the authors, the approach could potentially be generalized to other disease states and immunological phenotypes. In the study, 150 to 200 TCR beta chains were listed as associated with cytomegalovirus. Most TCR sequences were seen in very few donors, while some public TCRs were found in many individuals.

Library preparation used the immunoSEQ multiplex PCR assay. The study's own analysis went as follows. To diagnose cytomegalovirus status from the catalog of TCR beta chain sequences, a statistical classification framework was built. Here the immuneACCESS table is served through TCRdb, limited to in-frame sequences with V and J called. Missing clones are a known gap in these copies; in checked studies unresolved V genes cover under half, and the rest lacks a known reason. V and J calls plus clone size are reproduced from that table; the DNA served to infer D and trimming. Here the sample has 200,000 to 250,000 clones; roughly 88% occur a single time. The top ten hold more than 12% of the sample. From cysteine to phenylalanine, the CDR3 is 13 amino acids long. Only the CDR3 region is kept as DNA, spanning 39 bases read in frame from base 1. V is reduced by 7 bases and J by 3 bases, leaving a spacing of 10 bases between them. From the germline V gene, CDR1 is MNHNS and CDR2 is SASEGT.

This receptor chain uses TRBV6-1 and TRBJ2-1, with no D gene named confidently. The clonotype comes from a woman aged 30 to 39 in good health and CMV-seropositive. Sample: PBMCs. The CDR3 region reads CASNEELYNEQFF. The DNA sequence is TGTGCCAGCAACGAGGAGCTCTACAATGAGCAGTTCTTC.